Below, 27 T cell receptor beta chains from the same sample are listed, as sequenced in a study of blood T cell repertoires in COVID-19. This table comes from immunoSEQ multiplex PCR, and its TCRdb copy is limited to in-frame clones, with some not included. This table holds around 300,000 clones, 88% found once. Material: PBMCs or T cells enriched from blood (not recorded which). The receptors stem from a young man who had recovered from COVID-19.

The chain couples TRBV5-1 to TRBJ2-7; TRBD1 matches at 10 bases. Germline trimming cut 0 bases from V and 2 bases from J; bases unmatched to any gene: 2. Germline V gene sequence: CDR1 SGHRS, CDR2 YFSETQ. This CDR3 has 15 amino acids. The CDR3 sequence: CASSLAGQGTYEQYF. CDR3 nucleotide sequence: TGCGCCAGCAGCTTGGCGGGACAGGGGACCTACGAGCAGTACTTC.

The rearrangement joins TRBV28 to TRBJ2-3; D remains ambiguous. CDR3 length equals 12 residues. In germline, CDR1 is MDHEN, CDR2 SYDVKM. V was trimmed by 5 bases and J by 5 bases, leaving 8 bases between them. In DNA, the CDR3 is TGTGCCAGCAGTGCAGTTTTAGATACGCAGTATTTT. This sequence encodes CASSAVLDTQYF.

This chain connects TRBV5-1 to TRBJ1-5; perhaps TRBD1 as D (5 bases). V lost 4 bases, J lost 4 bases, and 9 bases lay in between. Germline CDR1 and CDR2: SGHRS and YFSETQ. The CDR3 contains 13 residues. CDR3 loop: CASSPPGNQPQHF. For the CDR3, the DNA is TGCGCCAGCAGCCCACCAGGGAATCAGCCCCAGCATTTT.

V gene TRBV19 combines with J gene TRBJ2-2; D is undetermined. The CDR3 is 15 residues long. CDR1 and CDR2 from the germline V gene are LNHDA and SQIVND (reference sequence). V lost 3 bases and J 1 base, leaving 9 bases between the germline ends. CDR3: CASSIIRLNTGELFF. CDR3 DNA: TGTGCCAGTAGTATTATCCGACTGAACACCGGGGAGCTGTTTTTT.

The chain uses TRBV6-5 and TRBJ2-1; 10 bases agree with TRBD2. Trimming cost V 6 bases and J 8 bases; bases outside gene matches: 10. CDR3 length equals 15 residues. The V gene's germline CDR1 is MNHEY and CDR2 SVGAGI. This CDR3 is CASRSYSGGIDEQFF. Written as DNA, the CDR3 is TGTGCCAGCAGATCCTATAGCGGGGGGATCGATGAGCAGTTCTTC.

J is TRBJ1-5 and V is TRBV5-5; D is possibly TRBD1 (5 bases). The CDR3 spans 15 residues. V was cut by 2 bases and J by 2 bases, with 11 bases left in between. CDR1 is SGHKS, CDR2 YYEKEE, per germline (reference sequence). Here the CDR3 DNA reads TGTGCCAGCAGCTTCGGAGGGGTGGGCAATCAGCCCCAGCATTTT. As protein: CASSFGGVGNQPQHF.

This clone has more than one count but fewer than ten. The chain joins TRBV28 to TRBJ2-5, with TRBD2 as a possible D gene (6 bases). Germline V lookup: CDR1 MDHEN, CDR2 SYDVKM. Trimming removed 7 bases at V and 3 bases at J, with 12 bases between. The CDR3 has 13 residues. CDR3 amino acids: CASIGWGEETQYF. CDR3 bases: TGTGCCAGCATCGGTTGGGGGGAAGAGACCCAGTACTTC.

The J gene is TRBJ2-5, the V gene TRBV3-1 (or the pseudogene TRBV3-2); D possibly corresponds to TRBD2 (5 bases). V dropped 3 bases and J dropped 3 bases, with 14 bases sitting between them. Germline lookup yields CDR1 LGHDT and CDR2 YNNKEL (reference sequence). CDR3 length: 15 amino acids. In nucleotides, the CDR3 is TGTGCCAGCAGCCATAAGACAAAGAGGGAAGAGACCCAGTACTTC. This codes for CASSHKTKREETQYF.

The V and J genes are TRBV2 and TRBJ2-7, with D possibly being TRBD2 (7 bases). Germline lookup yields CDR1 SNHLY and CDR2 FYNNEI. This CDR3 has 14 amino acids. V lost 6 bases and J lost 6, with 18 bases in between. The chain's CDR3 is CASRFVAGALEQYF. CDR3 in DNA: TGTGCCAGCAGGTTCGTCGCGGGGGCCCTCGAGCAGTACTTC.

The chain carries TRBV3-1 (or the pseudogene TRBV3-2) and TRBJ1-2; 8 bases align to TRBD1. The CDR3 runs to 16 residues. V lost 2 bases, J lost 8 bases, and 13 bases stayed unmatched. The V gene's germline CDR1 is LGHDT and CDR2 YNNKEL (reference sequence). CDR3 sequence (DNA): TGTGCCAGCAGCCAACATCCCGCTACAGGGGGGCGCGGCTACACCTTC. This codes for CASSQHPATGGRGYTF.

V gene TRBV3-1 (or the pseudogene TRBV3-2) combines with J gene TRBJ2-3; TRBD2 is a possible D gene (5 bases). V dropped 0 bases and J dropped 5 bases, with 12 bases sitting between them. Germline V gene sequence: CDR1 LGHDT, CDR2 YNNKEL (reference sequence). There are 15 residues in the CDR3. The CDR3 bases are TGTGCCAGCAGCCAAGAGACTACCTATATAGATACGCAGTATTTT. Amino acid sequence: CASSQETTYIDTQYF.

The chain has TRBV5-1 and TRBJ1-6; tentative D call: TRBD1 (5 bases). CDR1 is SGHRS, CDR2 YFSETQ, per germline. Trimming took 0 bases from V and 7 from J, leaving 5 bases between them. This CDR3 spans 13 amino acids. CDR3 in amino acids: CASSLEGNSPLHF. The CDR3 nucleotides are TGCGCCAGCAGCTTGGAGGGGAATTCACCCCTCCACTTT.

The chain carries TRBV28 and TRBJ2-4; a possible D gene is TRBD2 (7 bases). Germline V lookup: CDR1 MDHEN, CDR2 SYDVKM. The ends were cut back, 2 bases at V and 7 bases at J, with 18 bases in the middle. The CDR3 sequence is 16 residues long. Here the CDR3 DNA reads TGTGCCAGCAGTTTAAGCGCGGGGGCCCGGGGTAACATTCAGTACTTC. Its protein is CASSLSAGARGNIQYF.

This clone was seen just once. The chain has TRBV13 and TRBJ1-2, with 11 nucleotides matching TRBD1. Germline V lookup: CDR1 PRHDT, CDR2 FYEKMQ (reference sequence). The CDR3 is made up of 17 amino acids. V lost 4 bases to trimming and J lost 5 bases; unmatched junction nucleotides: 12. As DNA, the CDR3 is TGTGCCAGCAGCTCATGGGGGGACAGGGGGAGAGGGTATGGCTACACCTTC. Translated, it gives CASSSWGDRGRGYGYTF. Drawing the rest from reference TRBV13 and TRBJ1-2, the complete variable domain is AAGVIQSPRHLIKEKRETATLKCYPIPRHDTVYWYQQGPGQDPQFLISFYEKMQSDKGSIPDRFSAQQFSDYHSELNMSSLELGDSALYFCASSSWGDRGRGYGYTFGSGTRLTVV.

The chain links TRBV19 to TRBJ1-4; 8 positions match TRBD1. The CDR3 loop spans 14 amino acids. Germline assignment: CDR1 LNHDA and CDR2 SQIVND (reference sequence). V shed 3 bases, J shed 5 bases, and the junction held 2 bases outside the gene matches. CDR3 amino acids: CASSITGGNEKLFF. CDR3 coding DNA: TGTGCCAGTAGTATTACAGGGGGGAATGAAAAACTGTTTTTT.

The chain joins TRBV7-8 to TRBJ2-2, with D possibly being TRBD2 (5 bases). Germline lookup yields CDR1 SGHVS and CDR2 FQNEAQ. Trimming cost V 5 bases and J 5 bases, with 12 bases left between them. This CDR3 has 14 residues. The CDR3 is CASSRGFYTGELFF. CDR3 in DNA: TGTGCCAGCAGCCGAGGGTTCTATACCGGGGAGCTGTTTTTT.

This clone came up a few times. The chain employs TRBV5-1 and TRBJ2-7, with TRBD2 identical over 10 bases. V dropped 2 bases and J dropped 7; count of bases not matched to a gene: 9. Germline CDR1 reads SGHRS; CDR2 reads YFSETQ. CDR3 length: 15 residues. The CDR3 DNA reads TGCGCCAGCAGCTTCTCGAGCGGGGGGGCCTGGGAGCAGTACTTC. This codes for CASSFSSGGAWEQYF.

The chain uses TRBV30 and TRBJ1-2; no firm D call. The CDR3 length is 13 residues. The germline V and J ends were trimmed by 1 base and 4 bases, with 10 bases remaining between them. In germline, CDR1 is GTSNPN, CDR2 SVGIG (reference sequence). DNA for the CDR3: TGTGCCTGGAGTGGCTCCCGGGGCTATGGCTACACCTTC. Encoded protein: CAWSGSRGYGYTF.

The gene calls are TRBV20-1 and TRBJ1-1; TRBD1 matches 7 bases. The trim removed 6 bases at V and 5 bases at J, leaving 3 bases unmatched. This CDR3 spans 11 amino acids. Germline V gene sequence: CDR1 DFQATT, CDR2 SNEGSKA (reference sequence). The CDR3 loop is CSAKGATEAFF. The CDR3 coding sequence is TGCAGTGCAAAGGGGGCGACTGAAGCTTTCTTT.

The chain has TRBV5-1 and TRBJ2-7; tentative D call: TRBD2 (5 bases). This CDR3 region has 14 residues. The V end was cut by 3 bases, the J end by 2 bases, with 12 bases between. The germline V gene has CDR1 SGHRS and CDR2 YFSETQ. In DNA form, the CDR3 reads TGCGCCAGCAGCTGGAGGCGGGCTACCTACGAGCAGTACTTC. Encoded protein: CASSWRRATYEQYF.

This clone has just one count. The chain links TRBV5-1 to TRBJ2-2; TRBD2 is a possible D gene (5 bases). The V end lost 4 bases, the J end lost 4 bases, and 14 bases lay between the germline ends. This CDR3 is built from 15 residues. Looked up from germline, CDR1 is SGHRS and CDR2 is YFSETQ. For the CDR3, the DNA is TGCGCCAGCAGCGAACGGGCCGCGGGCACCGGGGAGCTGTTTTTT. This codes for CASSERAAGTGELFF.

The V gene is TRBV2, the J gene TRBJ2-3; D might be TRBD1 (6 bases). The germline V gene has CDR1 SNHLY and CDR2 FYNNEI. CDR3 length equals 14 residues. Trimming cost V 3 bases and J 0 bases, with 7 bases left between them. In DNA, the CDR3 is TGTGCCAGCAGTGACCAGGGGAGCACAGATACGCAGTATTTT. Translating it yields CASSDQGSTDTQYF.

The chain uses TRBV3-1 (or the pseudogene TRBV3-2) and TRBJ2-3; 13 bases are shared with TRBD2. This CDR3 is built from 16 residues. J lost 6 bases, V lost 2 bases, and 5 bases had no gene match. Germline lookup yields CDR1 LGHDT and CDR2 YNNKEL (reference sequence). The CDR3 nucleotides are TGTGCCAGCAGCCAAACCGTACTAGCGGGGGGGGATACGCAGTATTTT. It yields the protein CASSQTVLAGGDTQYF.

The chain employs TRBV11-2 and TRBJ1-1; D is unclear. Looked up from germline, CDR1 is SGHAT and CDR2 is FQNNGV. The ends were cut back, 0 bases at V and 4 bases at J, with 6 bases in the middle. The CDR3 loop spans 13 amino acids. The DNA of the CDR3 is TGTGCCAGCAGCTTAGATTTTAGCACTGAAGCTTTCTTT. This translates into CASSLDFSTEAFF. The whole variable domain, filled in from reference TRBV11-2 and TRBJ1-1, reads EAGVAQSPRYKIIEKRQSVAFWCNPISGHATLYWYQQILGQGPKLLIQFQNNGVVDDSQLPKDRFSAERLKGVDSTLKIQPAKLEDSAVYLCASSLDFSTEAFFGQGTRLTVV.

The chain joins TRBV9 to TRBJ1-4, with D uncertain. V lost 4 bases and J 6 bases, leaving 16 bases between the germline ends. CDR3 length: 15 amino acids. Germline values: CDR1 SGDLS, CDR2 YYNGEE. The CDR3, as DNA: TGTGCCAGCAGCCCCCCCGGGGTAAGGGATGAAAAACTGTTTTTT. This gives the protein CASSPPGVRDEKLFF.

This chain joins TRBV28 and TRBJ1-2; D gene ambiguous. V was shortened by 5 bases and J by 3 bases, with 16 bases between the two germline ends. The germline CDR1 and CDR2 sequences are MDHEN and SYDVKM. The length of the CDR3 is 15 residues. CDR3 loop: CASSPTAVEYYGYTF. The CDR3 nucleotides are TGTGCCAGCAGTCCCACGGCGGTTGAGTACTATGGCTACACCTTC.

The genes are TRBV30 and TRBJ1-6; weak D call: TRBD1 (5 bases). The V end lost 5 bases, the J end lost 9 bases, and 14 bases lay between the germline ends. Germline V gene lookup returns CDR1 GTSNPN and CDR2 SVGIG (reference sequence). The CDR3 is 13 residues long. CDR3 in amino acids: CAWAGLSGSPLHF. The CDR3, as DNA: TGTGCCTGGGCGGGACTCTCCGGTTCACCCCTCCACTTT.